A single sample is the source of the 13 T cell receptor beta chains below, sequenced in a study of blood T cell repertoires in COVID-19. Profiling relied on immunoSEQ multiplex PCR, and the TCRdb table lists in-frame clones only, not all of them. The top ten clones hold about 6.9% of a sample with roughly 230,000 clones, 70% to 90% of them seen once. The sequenced sample was PBMCs or T cells enriched from blood (not recorded which). The receptors were gathered from a woman aged 45-59 years who had been exposed to COVID-19.

This chain uses TRBV5-4 with TRBJ1-2; 9 bases are a match to TRBD1. The ends lost 4 bases at V and 4 bases at J; junction bases unmatched: 5. The CDR3 contains 14 residues. From germline, CDR1 is SGHNT and CDR2 YYREEE (reference sequence). In DNA, the CDR3 is TGTGCCAGCAGCGGGGGACAGGGACCCTATGGCTACACCTTC. Translated: CASSGGQGPYGYTF.

The V gene is TRBV4-1, the J gene TRBJ2-1; a weak D match, TRBD1 (5 bases). The CDR3 has 16 amino acids. Germline CDR1 is MGHRA and CDR2 is YSYEKL. With 1 base removed from V and 8 bases from J, the gap between germline ends came to 18 bases. The CDR3 sequence is CASSQVPARESHEQFF. As DNA, the CDR3 is TGCGCCAGCAGCCAAGTTCCGGCCAGGGAAAGTCATGAGCAGTTCTTC.

This clone has just one count. The V call is TRBV18, the J call TRBJ2-2; tentatively, D is TRBD1 (6 bases). There are 14 residues in the CDR3. CDR1 is KGHSH, CDR2 LQKENI, per germline. The ends were cut back, 3 bases at V and 8 bases at J, with 13 bases in the middle. For the CDR3, the DNA is TGTGCCAGCTCACCGACGTTACAGGGAGGGGAGCTGTTTTTT. As protein: CASSPTLQGGELFF.

The chain employs TRBV7-9 and TRBJ2-5; D gene unclear. The germline CDR1 and CDR2 sequences are SEHNR and FQNEAQ (reference sequence). V gave up 5 bases and J gave up 2 bases, with 3 bases separating them. CDR3 length: 11 residues. CDR3 nucleotide sequence: TGTGCCAGCAGCCCTCAAGAGACCCAGTACTTC. It yields the protein CASSPQETQYF.

The chain uses TRBV18 and TRBJ1-4, with D possibly TRBD1 on 5 matching bases. CDR1 is KGHSH, CDR2 LQKENI, per germline. The germline V and J ends were trimmed by 2 bases and 5 bases, with 9 bases remaining between them. The CDR3 totals 14 residues. The CDR3 bases are TGTGCCAGCTCACCATGGGGGGAAAATGAAAAACTGTTTTTT. The encoded protein is CASSPWGENEKLFF.

This clone was counted once. V gene TRBV18 combines with J gene TRBJ1-2; no reliable D call. The length of the CDR3 is 13 residues. Trimming took 1 base from V and 5 from J, leaving 8 bases between them. The germline V gene encodes CDR1 KGHSH and CDR2 LQKENI. Here the CDR3 reads CASSPLIPYGYTF. The CDR3 nucleotides are TGTGCCAGCTCACCACTCATCCCATATGGCTACACCTTC.

The genes are TRBV5-1 and TRBJ1-1; a weak D match, TRBD1 (6 bases). The CDR3 sequence is 13 residues long. Germline V gene data show CDR1 as SGHRS and CDR2 as YFSETQ. Trimming removed 1 base at V and 5 bases at J, with 9 bases between. The CDR3 here is CASSLKDRTEAFF. The CDR3 DNA reads TGCGCCAGCAGCTTGAAGGACAGAACTGAAGCTTTCTTT.

This clone was detected a few times. The chain employs TRBV27 and TRBJ2-7, with 10 positions matching TRBD2. The CDR3 totals 19 residues. V lost 6 bases to trimming and J lost 6 bases; unmatched junction nucleotides: 23. CDR1 is MNHEY and CDR2 is SMNVEV in the germline V gene (reference sequence). The CDR3 coding sequence is TGTGCCAGCAGCTCTCCCCCCCTAGCGGGGGTTCAACACCCTACCGAGCAGTACTTC. Translation: CASSSPPLAGVQHPTEQYF.

This chain connects TRBV28 to TRBJ2-3, with 16 bases fitting TRBD2. The CDR3 consists of 19 residues. Per germline, CDR1 MDHEN and CDR2 SYDVKM. Trimming removed 5 bases from V and 1 base from J; junction bases left unmatched: 9. The DNA for the CDR3 is TGTGCCAGCAGTCTTTTCCCGGGACTAGCGGGGGGGGGCACAGATACGCAGTATTTT. Translated: CASSLFPGLAGGGTDTQYF.

The chain employs TRBV7-8 and TRBJ1-4, with TRBD1 as a possible D gene (6 bases). Germline loops: CDR1 SGHVS, CDR2 FQNEAQ. This CDR3 region has 12 residues. Trimming took off 4 bases at V and 8 bases at J, with 8 bases between the two ends. In nucleotides, the CDR3 is TGTGCCAGCAGCTCCACAGGGGAAAAACTGTTTTTT. It yields the protein CASSSTGEKLFF.

This chain links TRBV6-5 with TRBJ1-1; D call uncertain. V lost 7 bases and J 0 bases, leaving 12 bases between the germline ends. The germline CDR1 and CDR2 sequences are MNHEY and SVGAGI. The CDR3 consists of 14 residues. The CDR3 DNA follows: TGTGCCAGCAACACACCAGGCTTGAACACTGAAGCTTTCTTT. Residues: CASNTPGLNTEAFF.

Details on this clone: A junction end diverges from the germline sequence, so it may reflect a read error. V usage is TRBV4-3 and J usage is TRBJ1-2; D is perhaps TRBD1 (6 bases). CDR3 length equals 14 residues. Germline CDR1 LGHNA, CDR2 YSLEER. The CDR3 sequence: CASSQEEGDYGYTF. As DNA, the CDR3 is TGCGCCAGCAGCCAAGAGGAGGGGGACTATGGTTACACCTTC.

The chain uses TRBV11-1 and TRBJ2-1, with TRBD2 as a possible D gene (6 bases). Germline CDR1 and CDR2: SGHAT and FQDESV (reference sequence). The CDR3 sequence is 14 residues long. V lost 1 base and J lost 6, with 10 bases in between. CDR3 region: CASSLGRAGNEQFF. DNA for the CDR3: TGTGCCAGCAGCTTAGGGCGAGCGGGCAATGAGCAGTTCTTC.